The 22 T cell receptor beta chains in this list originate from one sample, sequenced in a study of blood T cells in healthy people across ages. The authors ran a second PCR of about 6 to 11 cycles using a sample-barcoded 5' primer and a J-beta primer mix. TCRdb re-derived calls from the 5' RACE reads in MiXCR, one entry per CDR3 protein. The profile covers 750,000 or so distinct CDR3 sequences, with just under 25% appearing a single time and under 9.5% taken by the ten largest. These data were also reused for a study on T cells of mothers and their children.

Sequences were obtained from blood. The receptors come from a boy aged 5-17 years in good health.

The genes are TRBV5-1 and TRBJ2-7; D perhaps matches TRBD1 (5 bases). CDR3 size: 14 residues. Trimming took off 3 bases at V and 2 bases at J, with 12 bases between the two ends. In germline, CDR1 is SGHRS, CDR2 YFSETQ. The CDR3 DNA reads TGCGCCAGCAGCTCGCCGACAGCCCCCTACGAGCAGTACTTC. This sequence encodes CASSSPTAPYEQYF.

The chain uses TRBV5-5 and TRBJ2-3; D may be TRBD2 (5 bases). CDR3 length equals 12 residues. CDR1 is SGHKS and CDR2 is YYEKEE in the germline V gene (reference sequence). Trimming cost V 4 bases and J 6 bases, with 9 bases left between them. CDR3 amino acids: CASSISGDTQYF. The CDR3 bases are TGTGCCAGCAGCATCTCGGGGGATACGCAGTATTTT.

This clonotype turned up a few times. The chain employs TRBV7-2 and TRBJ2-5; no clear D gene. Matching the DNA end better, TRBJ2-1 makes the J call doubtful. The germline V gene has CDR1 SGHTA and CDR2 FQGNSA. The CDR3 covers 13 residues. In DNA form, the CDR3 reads TGTGCCAGCAGCTTAAGGTTTGGCGATGAGCAGTTCTTC. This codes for CASSLRFGDEQFF.

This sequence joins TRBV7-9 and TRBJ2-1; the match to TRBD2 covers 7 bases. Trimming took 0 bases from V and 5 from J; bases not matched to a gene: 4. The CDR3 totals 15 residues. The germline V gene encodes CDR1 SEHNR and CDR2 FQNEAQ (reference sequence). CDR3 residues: CASSLAGGPHNEQFF. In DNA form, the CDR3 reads TGTGCCAGCAGCTTAGCGGGAGGGCCCCACAATGAGCAGTTCTTC.

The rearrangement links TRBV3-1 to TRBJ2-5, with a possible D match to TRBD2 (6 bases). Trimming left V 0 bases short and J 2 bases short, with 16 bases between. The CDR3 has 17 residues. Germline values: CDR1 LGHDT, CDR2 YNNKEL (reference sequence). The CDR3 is CASSQEIGAGLQETQYF. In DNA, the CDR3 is TGTGCCAGCAGCCAAGAGATTGGAGCGGGTCTTCAAGAGACCCAGTACTTC.

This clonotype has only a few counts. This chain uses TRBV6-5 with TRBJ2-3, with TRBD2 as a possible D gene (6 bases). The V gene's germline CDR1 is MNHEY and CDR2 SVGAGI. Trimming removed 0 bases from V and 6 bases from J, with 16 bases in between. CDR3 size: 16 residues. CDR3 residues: CASSYSAGRLADTQYF. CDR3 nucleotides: TGTGCCAGCAGTTACTCGGCGGGACGGTTGGCGGATACGCAGTATTTT.

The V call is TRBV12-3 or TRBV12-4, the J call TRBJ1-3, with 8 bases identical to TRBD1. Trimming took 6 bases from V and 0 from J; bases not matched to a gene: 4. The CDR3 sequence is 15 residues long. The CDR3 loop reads CASSKGTGSGNTIYF. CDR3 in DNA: TGTGCCAGCAGCAAAGGGACAGGCTCTGGAAACACCATATATTTT.

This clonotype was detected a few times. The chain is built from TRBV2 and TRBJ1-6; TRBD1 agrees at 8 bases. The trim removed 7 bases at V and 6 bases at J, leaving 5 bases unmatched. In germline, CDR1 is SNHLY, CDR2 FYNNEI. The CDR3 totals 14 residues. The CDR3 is CASTPGQGNSPLHF. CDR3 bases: TGTGCCAGCACCCCCGGACAGGGTAATTCACCCCTCCACTTT.

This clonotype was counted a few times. This chain's CDR3 is CASSLGGGIRETQYF. As DNA, the CDR3 is TGTGCCAGCAGTTTGGGCGGGGGAATCAGGGAGACCCAGTACTTC. V gene TRBV12-3 or TRBV12-4 combines with J gene TRBJ2-5; 7 bases match TRBD2. V lost 3 bases and J lost 5; bases outside the gene matches: 9. This CDR3 has 15 amino acids.

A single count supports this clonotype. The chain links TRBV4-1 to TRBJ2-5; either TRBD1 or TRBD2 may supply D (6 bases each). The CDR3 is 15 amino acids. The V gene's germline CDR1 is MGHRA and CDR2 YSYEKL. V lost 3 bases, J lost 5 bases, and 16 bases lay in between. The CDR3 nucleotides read TGCGCCAGCAGCCAGCAGAACAGGGAGGTGGAGACCCAGTACTTC. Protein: CASSQQNREVETQYF.

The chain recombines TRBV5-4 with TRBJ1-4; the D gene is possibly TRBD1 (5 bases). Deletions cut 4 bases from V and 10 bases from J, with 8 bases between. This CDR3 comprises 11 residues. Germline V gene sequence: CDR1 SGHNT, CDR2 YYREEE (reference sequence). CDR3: CASSAQGKLFF. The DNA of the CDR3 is TGTGCCAGCAGCGCCCAGGGAAAACTGTTTTTT.

CDR3 DNA: TGCAGCGTTGGACTCATGGGGGAGACCCAGTACTTC. Its translation: CSVGLMGETQYF. The chain couples TRBV29-1 to TRBJ2-1, with D unclear. The DNA end is more similar to TRBJ2-5, so the J call may be wrong. Germline CDR1 is SQVTM and CDR2 is ANQGSEA. CDR3 length: 12 residues.

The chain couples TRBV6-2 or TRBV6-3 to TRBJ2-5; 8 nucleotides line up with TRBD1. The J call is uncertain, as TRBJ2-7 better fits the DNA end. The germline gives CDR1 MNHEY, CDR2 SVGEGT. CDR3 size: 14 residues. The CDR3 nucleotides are TGTGCCAGCAGTGGACAGGGAAACGGGTACGAGCAGTACTTC. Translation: CASSGQGNGYEQYF.

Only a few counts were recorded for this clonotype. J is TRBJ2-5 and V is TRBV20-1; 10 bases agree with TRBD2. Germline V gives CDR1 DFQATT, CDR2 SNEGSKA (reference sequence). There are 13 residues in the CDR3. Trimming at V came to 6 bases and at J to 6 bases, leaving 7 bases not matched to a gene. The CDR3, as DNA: TGCAGTGCGCCCGGGACTAGCGATAAGACCCAGTACTTC. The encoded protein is CSAPGTSDKTQYF.

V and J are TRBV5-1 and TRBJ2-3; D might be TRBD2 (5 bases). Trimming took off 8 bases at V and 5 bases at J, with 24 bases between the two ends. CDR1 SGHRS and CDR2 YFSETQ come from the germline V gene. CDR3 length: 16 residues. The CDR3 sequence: CASHFSGSGALDTQYF. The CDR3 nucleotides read TGCGCCAGTCATTTTTCTGGGAGTGGCGCATTAGATACGCAGTATTTT.

In DNA form, the CDR3 reads TGCGCCAGCAGCTTCGGACAACTGAGCTCCTACAATGAGCAGTTCTTC. This gives the protein CASSFGQLSSYNEQFF. The rearrangement uses TRBV5-1 and TRBJ2-1; D possibly corresponds to TRBD1 (5 bases). Trimming cost V 2 bases and J 0 bases, with 12 bases left between them. CDR3 length equals 16 residues. Per germline, CDR1 SGHRS and CDR2 YFSETQ.

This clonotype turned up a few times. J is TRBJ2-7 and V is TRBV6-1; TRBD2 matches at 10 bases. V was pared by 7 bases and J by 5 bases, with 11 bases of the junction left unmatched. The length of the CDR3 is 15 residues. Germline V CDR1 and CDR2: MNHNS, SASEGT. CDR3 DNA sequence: TGTGCCAGCACCGACCTAGCGGGAGTCATAGACGAGCAGTACTTC. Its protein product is CASTDLAGVIDEQYF.

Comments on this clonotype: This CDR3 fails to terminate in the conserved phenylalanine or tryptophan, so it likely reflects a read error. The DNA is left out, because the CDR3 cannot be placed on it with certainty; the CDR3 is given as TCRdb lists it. The CDR3: CASLSPGRQGRGSTDMQYS. The rearrangement links TRBV12-3 or TRBV12-4 to TRBJ2-3; the DNA was not compared with TRBD1, the D call given in the table. The CDR3 spans 19 residues, counting both ends.

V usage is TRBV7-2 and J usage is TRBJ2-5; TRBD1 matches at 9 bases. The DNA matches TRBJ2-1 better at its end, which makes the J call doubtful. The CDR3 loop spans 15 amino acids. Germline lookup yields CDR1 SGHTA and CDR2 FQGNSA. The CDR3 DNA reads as TGTGCCAGCAGCTTAGGTACAGGGGGCCCTAATGAGCAGTTCTTC. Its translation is CASSLGTGGPNEQFF.

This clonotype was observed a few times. Written as DNA, the CDR3 is TGTGCCAGCAGTGCGGGACTAGCATCGGCCTGGGAGACCCAGTACTTC. Translating gives CASSAGLASAWETQYF. The chain couples TRBV5-5 to TRBJ2-5; 9 bases agree with TRBD2. CDR1 is SGHKS, CDR2 YYEKEE, per germline (reference sequence). After removal of 5 bases from V and 5 bases from J, the junction contained 13 bases not matched to a gene. This CDR3 is 16 amino acids long.

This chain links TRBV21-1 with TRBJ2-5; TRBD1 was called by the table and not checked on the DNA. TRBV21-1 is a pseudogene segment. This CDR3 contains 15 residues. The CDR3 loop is CASSKMRDRQETQYF. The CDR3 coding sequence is TGTGCCAGCAGCAAAATGCGGGACCGACAAGAGACCCAGTACTTC.

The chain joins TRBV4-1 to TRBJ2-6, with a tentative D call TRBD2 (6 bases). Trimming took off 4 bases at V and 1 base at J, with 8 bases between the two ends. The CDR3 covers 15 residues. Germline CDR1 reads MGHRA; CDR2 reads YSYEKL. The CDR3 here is CASSPRESGANVLTF. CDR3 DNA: TGCGCCAGCAGCCCCCGGGAGTCTGGGGCCAACGTCCTGACTTTC.